This T cell receptor (beta chain) appears in the sequencing data of a study of CD8+ T cells in alopecia areata. Study background: Treated individuals took tofacitinib by mouth, 5 to 10 mg twice daily. Tofacitinib administration persisted for 6 to 18 months, succeeded by 6 months off drug.

Study results and caveats: It was lesional scalp, especially alopecia totalis/universalis, that showed higher clonality than normal scalp. It was less clear whether patients shared TCRs than it was in mice, possibly because of HLA.

The J segment lost 2 bases and the V segment lost 1 base, leaving 1 base of the junction unmatched. The length of the CDR3 is 14 residues. CDR1 and CDR2 (germline): MGHRA, YSYEKL. Reverse transcription of extracted RNA yielded cDNA, which provided the sequencing template. This table comes from immunoSEQ multiplex PCR, and its TCRdb copy is limited to in-frame clones, with some not included. The repertoire holds about 140,000 clones, about half seen once, with less than 1% in the top ten. Points on this clone: Its antigen is not identified.

The sequence derives from a human donor with alopecia areata. The chain joins TRBV4-1 to TRBJ2-5; 7 nucleotides match TRBD2. Sequencing was performed on CD4+ T cells sorted from blood, taken at week 0. CDR3 protein: CASSQGGGQETQYF. The CDR3 DNA follows: TGCGCCAGCAGCCAAGGGGGGGGACAAGAGACCCAGTACTTC.